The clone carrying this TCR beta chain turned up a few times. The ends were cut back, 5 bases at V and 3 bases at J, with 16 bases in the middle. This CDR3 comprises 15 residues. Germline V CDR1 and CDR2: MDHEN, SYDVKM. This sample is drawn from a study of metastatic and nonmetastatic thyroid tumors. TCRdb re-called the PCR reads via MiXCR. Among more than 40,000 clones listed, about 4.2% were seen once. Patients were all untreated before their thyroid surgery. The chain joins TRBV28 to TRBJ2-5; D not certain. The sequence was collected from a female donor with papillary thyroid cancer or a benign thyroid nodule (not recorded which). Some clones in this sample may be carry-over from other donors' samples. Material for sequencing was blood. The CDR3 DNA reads TGTGCCAGCAGTCGGCCTAGTGCGCTCGAAGAGACCCAGTACTTC. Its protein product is CASSRPSALEETQYF.